This T cell receptor beta chain was profiled in a study of blood T cells in healthy people across ages. The CDR3 spans 15 residues. V was pared by 1 base and J by 5 bases, with 14 bases between. Germline values: CDR1 LNHNV, CDR2 YYDKDF (reference sequence). It was with a sample-barcoded 5' primer and a J-beta primer mix that a second PCR of about 6 to 12 cycles was run. Each CDR3 protein gets one entry after TCRdb re-called the 5' RACE reads with MiXCR. This sample carries some 710,000 distinct CDR3 sequences, approximately 21% of them seen once, and the ten largest clones take approximately 20%. Sequenced material: blood. The sequence was collected from a man between 65 and 85 years old in good health. The chain is built from TRBV15 and TRBJ1-1; D ambiguous. CDR3 loop: CATSRGPGSDTEAFF. In DNA, the CDR3 is TGTGCCACCAGCAGAGGTCCTGGGTCGGATACTGAAGCTTTCTTT.